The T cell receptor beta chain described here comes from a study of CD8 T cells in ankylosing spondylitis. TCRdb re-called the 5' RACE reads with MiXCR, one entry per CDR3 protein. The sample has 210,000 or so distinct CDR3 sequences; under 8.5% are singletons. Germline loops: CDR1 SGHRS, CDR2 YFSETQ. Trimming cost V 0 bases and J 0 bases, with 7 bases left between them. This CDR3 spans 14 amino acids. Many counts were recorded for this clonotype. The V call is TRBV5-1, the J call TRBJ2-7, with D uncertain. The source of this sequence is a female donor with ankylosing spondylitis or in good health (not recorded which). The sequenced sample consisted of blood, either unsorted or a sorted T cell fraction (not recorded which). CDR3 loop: CASSLGEVSYEQYF. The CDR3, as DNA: TGCGCCAGCAGCTTGGGGGAAGTCTCCTACGAGCAGTACTTC.